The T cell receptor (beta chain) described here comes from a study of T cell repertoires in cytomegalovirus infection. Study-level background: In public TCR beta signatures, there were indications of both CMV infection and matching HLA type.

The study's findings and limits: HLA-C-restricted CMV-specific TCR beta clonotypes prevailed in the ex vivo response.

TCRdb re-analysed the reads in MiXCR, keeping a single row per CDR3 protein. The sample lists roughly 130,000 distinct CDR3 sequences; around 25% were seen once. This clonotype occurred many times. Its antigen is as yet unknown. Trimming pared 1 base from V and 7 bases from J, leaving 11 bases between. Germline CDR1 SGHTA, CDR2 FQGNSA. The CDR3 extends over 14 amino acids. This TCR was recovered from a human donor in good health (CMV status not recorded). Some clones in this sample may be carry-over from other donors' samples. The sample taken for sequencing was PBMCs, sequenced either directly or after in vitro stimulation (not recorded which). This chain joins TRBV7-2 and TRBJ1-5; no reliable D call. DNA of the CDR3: TGTGCCAGCAGCTTAGTAACGGGTGAGCAGCCCCAGCATTTT. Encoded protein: CASSLVTGEQPQHF.